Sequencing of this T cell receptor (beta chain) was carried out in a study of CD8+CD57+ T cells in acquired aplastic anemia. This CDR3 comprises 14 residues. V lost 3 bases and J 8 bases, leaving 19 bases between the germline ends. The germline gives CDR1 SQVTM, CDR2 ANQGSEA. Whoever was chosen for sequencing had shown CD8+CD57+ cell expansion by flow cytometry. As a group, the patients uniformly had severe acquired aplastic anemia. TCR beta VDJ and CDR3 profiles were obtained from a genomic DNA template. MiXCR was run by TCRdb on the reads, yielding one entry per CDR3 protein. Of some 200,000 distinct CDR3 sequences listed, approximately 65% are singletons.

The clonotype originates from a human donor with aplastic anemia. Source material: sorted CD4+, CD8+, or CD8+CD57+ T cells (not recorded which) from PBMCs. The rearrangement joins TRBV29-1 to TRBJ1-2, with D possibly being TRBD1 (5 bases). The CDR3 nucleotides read TGCAGCGTTGACCCAACGGGGCCGGGAGGGGGCTACACCTTC. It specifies CSVDPTGPGGGYTF.